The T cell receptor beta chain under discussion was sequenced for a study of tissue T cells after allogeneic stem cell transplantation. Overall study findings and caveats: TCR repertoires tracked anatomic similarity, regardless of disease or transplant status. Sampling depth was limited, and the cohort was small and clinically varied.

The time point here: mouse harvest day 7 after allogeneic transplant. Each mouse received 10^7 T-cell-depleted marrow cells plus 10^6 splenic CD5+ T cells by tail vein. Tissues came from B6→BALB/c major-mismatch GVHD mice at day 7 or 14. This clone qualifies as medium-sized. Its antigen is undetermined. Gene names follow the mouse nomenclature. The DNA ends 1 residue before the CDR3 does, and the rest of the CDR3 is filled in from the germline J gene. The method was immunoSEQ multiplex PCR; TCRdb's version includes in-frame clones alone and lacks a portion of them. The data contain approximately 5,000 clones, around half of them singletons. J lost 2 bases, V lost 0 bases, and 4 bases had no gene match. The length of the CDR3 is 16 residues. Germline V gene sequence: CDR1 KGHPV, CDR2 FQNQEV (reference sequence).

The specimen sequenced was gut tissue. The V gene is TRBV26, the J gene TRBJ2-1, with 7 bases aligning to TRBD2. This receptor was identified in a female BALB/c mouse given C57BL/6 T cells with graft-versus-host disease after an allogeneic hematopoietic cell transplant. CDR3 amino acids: CASSLSLGGYYAEQFF. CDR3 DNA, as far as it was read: TGTGCCAGCAGTCTGTCGTTGGGGGGTTACTATGCTGAGCAGTTC.